A single sample gave rise to the 15 T cell receptor beta chains below, sequenced in a study of STAT5B mutations in CD4+ large granular lymphocyte leukemia. Sequencing used immunoSEQ multiplex PCR; TCRdb keeps in-frame clones, though not all of them. The data hold roughly 48,000 clones, with roughly 70% observed a single time. The specimen was CD4+ T cells from blood buffy coats. Receptors originate from a human donor in good health.

This chain uses TRBV7-9 with TRBJ1-3, with a tentative D call TRBD1 (6 bases). Germline CDR1 is SEHNR and CDR2 is FQNEAQ (reference sequence). The CDR3 runs 15 residues. The V end was cut by 5 bases, the J end by 0 bases, with 11 bases between. The CDR3 DNA reads TGTGCCAGCAGCCCACAGGGTAGCTCTGGAAACACCATATATTTT. Protein sequence: CASSPQGSSGNTIYF.

This CDR3 is CASSKDTSRESGELFF. Written as DNA, the CDR3 is TGTGCCAGCAGCAAAGATACTTCTAGGGAATCCGGGGAGCTGTTTTTT. This sequence joins TRBV21-1 and TRBJ2-2. TRBV21-1 is a known pseudogene. The length of the CDR3 is 16 residues.

In its sample, this clone was seen a few times. The J gene is TRBJ1-5, the V gene TRBV28; tentatively, D is TRBD1 (5 bases). The CDR3 covers 13 residues. V dropped 7 bases and J dropped 2 bases, with 9 bases sitting between them. Germline CDR1 reads MDHEN; CDR2 reads SYDVKM. CDR3 nucleotide sequence: TGTGCCAGCACCCGGGGGGGCAATCAGCCCCAGCATTTT. Amino acids: CASTRGGNQPQHF.

The chain links TRBV30 to TRBJ2-7, with 7 bases lining up with TRBD2. The CDR3 has 12 amino acids. V gave up 0 bases and J gave up 6 bases; unmatched junction bases: 2. Germline V gene lookup returns CDR1 GTSNPN and CDR2 SVGIG (reference sequence). CDR3 in DNA: TGTGCCTGGAGTGTGGGGGGGTCCGAGCAGTACGTC. Amino acids: CAWSVGGSEQYV.

This clone was found a few times. The chain has TRBV7-6 and TRBJ1-5; 8 bases fit TRBD1. Germline trimming cut 5 bases from V and 4 bases from J; bases unmatched to any gene: 1. The CDR3 runs to 13 residues. The V gene's germline CDR1 is SGHVS and CDR2 FNYEAQ. CDR3 DNA sequence: TGTGCCAGCAGCGGACAGGGAAATCAGCCCCAGCATTTT. Protein sequence: CASSGQGNQPQHF.

This chain uses TRBV10-1 with TRBJ1-1, with D uncertain. The CDR3 runs 11 residues. Germline V gene lookup returns CDR1 WNHNN and CDR2 SYGVQD (reference sequence). The V and J ends lost 5 bases and 9 bases respectively, with 10 bases between them. The CDR3 coding sequence is TGCGCCAGCAGTCCTCCCGGCCAAGCTTTCTTT. As protein: CASSPPGQAFF.

V is TRBV9 and J is TRBJ1-6; TRBD1 is a possible D gene (5 bases). Trimming shortened V by 4 bases and J by 8 bases, and 13 bases separated the two germline ends. The CDR3 runs 14 residues. Per germline, CDR1 SGDLS and CDR2 YYNGEE. The DNA of the CDR3 is TGTGCCAGCAGCATGGGGAGGGGTGATTCACCCCTCCACTTT. As protein: CASSMGRGDSPLHF.

This chain links TRBV10-3 with TRBJ1-1; 7 nucleotides agree with TRBD1. V lost 10 bases and J lost 1; bases outside the gene matches: 6. Germline CDR1 ENHRY, CDR2 SYGVKD. This CDR3 is built from 13 residues. The CDR3 here is CATSDRQNTEAFF. The CDR3 nucleotides are TGTGCCACCTCGGACAGGCAGAACACTGAAGCTTTCTTT.

The CDR3 DNA follows: TGTGCCAGCAGCTTAGATGGACAGGGCGGCTATGGCTACACCTTC. Translating it yields CASSLDGQGGYGYTF. The chain has TRBV7-9 and TRBJ1-2; 8 bases map to TRBD1. CDR3 length: 15 amino acids. Losses at the gene ends were 1 base for V and 4 bases for J; bases not matched to a gene: 5. Looked up from germline, CDR1 is SEHNR and CDR2 is FQNEAQ (reference sequence).

Only a few counts were recorded for this clone. The chain couples TRBV27 to TRBJ1-1, with a weak D call TRBD1 (6 bases). The CDR3 loop spans 15 amino acids. With 0 bases removed from V and 4 bases from J, the gap between germline ends came to 12 bases. Germline V gene lookup returns CDR1 MNHEY and CDR2 SMNVEV (reference sequence). CDR3 coding DNA: TGTGCCAGCAGTTTATCGGTGGGGGCGCGCACTGAAGCTTTCTTT. Translating gives CASSLSVGARTEAFF.

V gene TRBV19 combines with J gene TRBJ2-1; TRBD1 matches 7 bases. The CDR3 spans 12 residues. Looked up from germline, CDR1 is LNHDA and CDR2 is SQIVND (reference sequence). V dropped 7 bases and J dropped 5; count of bases not matched to a gene: 2. For the CDR3, the DNA is TGTGCCAGTATCGACAGGGACAATGAGCAGTTCTTC. This translates into CASIDRDNEQFF.

The chain recombines TRBV5-1 with TRBJ1-1; D gene uncertain. The CDR3 consists of 15 residues. V was shortened by 3 bases and J by 2 bases, with 14 bases between the two germline ends. CDR1 is SGHRS and CDR2 is YFSETQ in the germline V gene. CDR3 bases: TGCGCCAGCAGCTCCCGACCGGGCAGCAACACTGAAGCTTTCTTT. As protein: CASSSRPGSNTEAFF.

The rearrangement links TRBV18 to TRBJ1-1; a weak D match, TRBD1 (5 bases). Germline V gene sequence: CDR1 KGHSH, CDR2 LQKENI. The V end was cut by 6 bases, the J end by 7 bases, with 18 bases between. There are 14 residues in the CDR3. CDR3 in amino acids: CASSTRAESSEAFF. CDR3 nucleotide sequence: TGTGCCAGCTCCACCAGGGCCGAAAGTAGTGAAGCTTTCTTT.

The V and J genes are TRBV10-3 and TRBJ2-7, with D hard to call. V was cut by 2 bases and J by 4 bases, with 12 bases left in between. From germline, CDR1 is ENHRY and CDR2 SYGVKD. CDR3 length: 14 residues. DNA for the CDR3: TGTGCCATCAGTGAGGCGCCCCAGGAGTACGAGCAGTACGTC. This gives the protein CAISEAPQEYEQYV.

V gene TRBV29-1 combines with J gene TRBJ2-4; 7 bases are a match to TRBD1. This CDR3 is built from 12 residues. J was trimmed by 7 bases and V by 7 bases; bases with no gene match: 7. Per germline, CDR1 SQVTM and CDR2 ANQGSEA. The CDR3, as DNA: TGCAGCGGCATGACAGGGACGAACATTCAGTACTTC. Encoded protein: CSGMTGTNIQYF.